The entry below gives a single T cell receptor (beta chain) sequence along with its context. The sample is drawn from a study of OX40 agonist ivuxolimab in advanced cancers. Whole-study context: Ivuxolimab, an agonistic anti-OX40 (CD134) antibody, was given to patients. Participants, around 80% male, averaged around 64 years of age, ranging from about 23 to 80.

TCRdb's table, derived via immunoSEQ multiplex PCR, lists solely in-frame clones and lacks some. The table records more than 80,000 clones, 91% of them present only once. The CDR3 is made up of 15 amino acids. Germline V gives CDR1 SGHTA, CDR2 FQGNSA. V shed 5 bases and J shed 0 bases, with 10 bases lying between them. This chain uses TRBV7-2 with TRBJ2-2, with TRBD1 as a possible D gene (5 bases). The sequence was collected from an adult with an advanced solid tumor such as melanoma, head and neck, liver or kidney cancer. The sample in question was CD4+ or CD8+ T cells sorted from blood, obtained in a trial of the OX40 agonist ivuxolimab. CDR3 sequence (DNA): TGTGCCAGCAGCCCCAGACAGCCGAACACCGGGGAGCTGTTTTTT. It encodes CASSPRQPNTGELFF.